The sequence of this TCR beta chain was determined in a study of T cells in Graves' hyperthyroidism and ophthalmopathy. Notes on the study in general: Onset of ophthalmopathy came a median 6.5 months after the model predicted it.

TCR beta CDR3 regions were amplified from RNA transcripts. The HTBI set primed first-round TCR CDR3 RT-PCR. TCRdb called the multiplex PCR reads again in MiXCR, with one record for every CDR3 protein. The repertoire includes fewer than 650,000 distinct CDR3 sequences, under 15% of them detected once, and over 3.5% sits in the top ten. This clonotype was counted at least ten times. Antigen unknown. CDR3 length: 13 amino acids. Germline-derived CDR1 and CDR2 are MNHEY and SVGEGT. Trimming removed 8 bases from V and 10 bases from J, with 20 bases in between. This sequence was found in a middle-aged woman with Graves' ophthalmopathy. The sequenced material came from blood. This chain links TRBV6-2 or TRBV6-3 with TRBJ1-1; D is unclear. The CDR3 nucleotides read TGTGCCAGCCGTCAGGCCCACGGGGATGGAGCTTTCTTT. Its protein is CASRQAHGDGAFF.